Sequencing of this T cell receptor beta chain was carried out in a study of cytomegalovirus exposure and HLA in healthy donors. The wider study: HLA-typed donors contributed 65 million to 95 million unique TCRs, which were held in an early data release. General study results and limits: An ancestry cluster, one associated with Asian ancestry, reportedly showed fewer N-insertions than the approximately 700-donor mean in a later analysis.

Amplification used 60 Vbeta primers and 13 Jbeta primers. Only in-frame clones appear in the TCRdb table, and some are missing; sequencing was by immunoSEQ multiplex PCR. Its table lists about 140,000 clones. Donors had nominal health at sampling but likely had unrecorded immune exposures. The V gene's germline CDR1 is SEHNR and CDR2 FQNEAQ (reference sequence). Trimming removed 4 bases from V and 7 bases from J, with 13 bases in between. This CDR3 spans 13 amino acids. In regard to this clone: What it binds is not known.

The rearrangement joins TRBV7-9 to TRBJ1-1; possibly TRBD1 for D (6 bases). Source material: PBMCs. This TCR was sampled from a man aged 35-49 years in good health and CMV-seronegative. The CDR3 DNA sequence: TGTGCCAGCAGCTCACAGGGCTGGATTGAAGCTTTCTTT. It translates to CASSSQGWIEAFF.